The 9 T cell receptor beta chains given below trace back to one sample, sequenced in a study of shared clonotypes between healthy human individuals. Assay: immunoSEQ multiplex PCR; the TCRdb copy retains only in-frame clones and omits some. Of about half a million clones listed, more than 70% are singletons. The sequenced sample was PBMCs. The receptors originated from a woman aged 40-49 years in good health. Some clones in this sample may be carry-over from other donors' samples.

The V and J genes are TRBV7-8 and TRBJ2-7; 13 bases agree with TRBD2. Germline values: CDR1 SGHVS, CDR2 FQNEAQ. The V gene end was trimmed by 4 bases and the J gene end by 4 bases; junction bases not matched to a gene: 4. This CDR3 is 15 amino acids long. The CDR3 is CASSSWTSGSYEQYF. The CDR3 DNA follows: TGTGCCAGCAGCTCGTGGACTAGCGGGAGTTACGAGCAGTACTTC. The complete variable domain, with remaining parts taken from reference TRBV7-8 and TRBJ2-7, reads GAGVSQSPRYKVAKRGQDVALRCDPISGHVSLFWYQQALGQGPEFLTYFQNEAQLDKSGLPSDRFFAERPEGSVSTLKIQRTQQEDSAVYLCASSSWTSGSYEQYFGPGTRLTVT.

V and J are TRBV7-3 and TRBJ1-1, with 9 bases aligning to TRBD1. Germline V CDR1 and CDR2: SGHTA, FQGTGA. The CDR3 totals 13 residues. V trimming: 4 bases; J trimming: 7 bases; junction bases outside the gene matches: 4. The DNA of the CDR3 is TGTGCCAGCAGCTCGGGACAGGGAGGTGAAGCTTTCTTT. Translation: CASSSGQGGEAFF.

A remark on this clone: A read error is the likely source, as a far larger clone sits one nucleotide away. This CDR3 reads CASSCSSSPNQPQHF. CDR3 coding DNA: TGTGCCAGCAGTTGCTCGAGCAGTCCAAATCAGCCCCAGCATTTT. The chain joins TRBV6-6 to TRBJ1-5; D not certain. Germline CDR1 reads MNHNY; CDR2 reads SVGAGI (reference sequence). V was shortened by 4 bases and J by 4 bases, with 14 bases between the two germline ends. This CDR3 is built from 15 residues.

The rearrangement uses TRBV28 and TRBJ1-1, with D hard to call. Trimming pared 5 bases from V and 1 base from J, leaving 8 bases between. Germline lookup yields CDR1 MDHEN and CDR2 SYDVKM. The CDR3 loop spans 13 amino acids. CDR3 residues: CASSRGRNTEAFF. For the CDR3, the DNA is TGTGCCAGCAGTCGCGGACGGAACACTGAAGCTTTCTTT. Based on the CDR3 plus reference TRBV28 and TRBJ1-1, the full variable domain is DVKVTQSSRYLVKRTGEKVFLECVQDMDHENMFWYRQDPGLGLRLIYFSYDVKMKEKGDIPEGYSVSREKKERFSLILESASTNQTSMYLCASSRGRNTEAFFGQGTRLTVV.

V is TRBV29-1 and J is TRBJ2-1; 7 bases map to TRBD1. Trimming cost V 2 bases and J 8 bases; bases outside gene matches: 9. Germline CDR1 is SQVTM and CDR2 is ANQGSEA. The CDR3 covers 14 residues. The CDR3 DNA reads as TGCAGCGTTGAAAGTCGACAGGGTGGCCATGAGCAGTTCTTC. Protein sequence: CSVESRQGGHEQFF.

In its sample, this clone was seen a few times. The rearrangement uses TRBV7-2 and TRBJ2-1, with 10 bases aligning to TRBD2. Germline CDR1 is SGHTA and CDR2 is FQGNSA. The CDR3 runs to 15 residues. The trim removed 4 bases at V and 9 bases at J, leaving 9 bases unmatched. This CDR3 reads CASSSGKREGSEQFF. CDR3 DNA sequence: TGTGCCAGCAGCTCTGGGAAGCGGGAGGGCAGTGAGCAGTTCTTC.

For this clone: This likely reflects a read error, since a far larger clone is one base away. The chain uses TRBV29-1 and TRBJ1-1; TRBD1 is a possible D gene (5 bases). This CDR3 contains 14 residues. Germline CDR1 reads SQVTM; CDR2 reads ANQGSEA. CDR3 in DNA: TGCAGCGTCCTCGGGTGGGGGTCGGACACTGAAGCTCTCTTT. This sequence encodes CSVLGWGSDTEALF.

A word on this clone: Other nucleotide sequences from this sample produce the same CDR3. The V and J genes are TRBV15 and TRBJ1-5, with 9 bases lining up with TRBD1. There are 15 residues in the CDR3. The V gene end was trimmed by 3 bases and the J gene end by 5 bases; junction bases not matched to a gene: 5. The germline V gene encodes CDR1 LNHNV and CDR2 YYDKDF (reference sequence). CDR3 in DNA: TGTGCCACCAGCAGGGACAGGGGATGGGATCAGCCCCAGCATTTT. It translates to CATSRDRGWDQPQHF.

The V gene is TRBV18, the J gene TRBJ1-3, with D maybe TRBD1 (6 bases). The V gene lost 3 bases and the J gene lost 8 bases, with 20 bases spanning the gap. The germline CDR1 and CDR2 sequences are KGHSH and LQKENI. The length of the CDR3 is 16 residues. The CDR3 spells CASSPAWRGATDTIYF. CDR3 DNA sequence: TGTGCCAGCTCACCCGCATGGCGGGGGGCAACGGACACCATATATTTT.